These 26 T cell receptor beta chains came from one sample sequenced in a study of cytomegalovirus exposure and HLA in healthy donors (TCRdb year 2017). Libraries were prepared through the immunoSEQ multiplex PCR assay. The multiplex PCR relied on a mix of 60 forward primers for TCR Vbeta segments and 13 reverse primers for TCR Jbeta segments. TCRdb mirrors the immuneACCESS table, restricted to in-frame sequences. Some clones are absent from its copies; in checked studies, under half trace to an unresolved V gene, and the reason for the others is unknown. The sample table shows more than 85,000 clones, and roughly 80% are seen once. In total, the top ten clones hold roughly 2% of the sample. The sample consisted of PBMCs. These receptors were collected from a boy under 18 in good health and CMV-seronegative.

V gene TRBV5-4 combines with J gene TRBJ2-5, with D perhaps TRBD1 (5 bases). Gene TRBJ2-7 matches the end of the DNA better, so the J call may be wrong. Per the germline V gene, CDR1 is SGHNT and CDR2 is YYREEE (reference sequence). The CDR3 length is 13 residues. The CDR3 DNA is TGTGCCAGCAGCTTGGCAGGGAACTACGAGCAGTACTTC. This encodes CASSLAGNYEQYF.

V usage is TRBV7-9 and J usage is TRBJ2-1; a possible D gene is TRBD2 (6 bases). This CDR3 is 15 amino acids long. Per the germline V gene, CDR1 is SEHNR and CDR2 is FQNEAQ (reference sequence). V lost 3 bases and J 5 bases, leaving 14 bases between the germline ends. Here the CDR3 reads CASSFYTSRNNEQFF. The CDR3 nucleotides are TGTGCCAGCAGCTTTTACACTAGCCGGAACAATGAGCAGTTCTTC.

This chain links TRBV7-2 with TRBJ2-5, with D perhaps matching TRBD2 (6 bases). Trimming shortened V by 0 bases and J by 5 bases, and 13 bases separated the two germline ends. The CDR3 has 15 amino acids. Germline V gene lookup returns CDR1 SGHTA and CDR2 FQGNSA. The CDR3 nucleotides are TGTGCCAGCAGCTTAGCGCGGGGAAGAAGGGAGACCCAGTACTTC. Protein sequence: CASSLARGRRETQYF.

The rearrangement uses TRBV2 and TRBJ1-4; 9 bases match TRBD1. V lost 6 bases, J lost 1 base, and 9 bases stayed unmatched. CDR1 is SNHLY and CDR2 is FYNNEI in the germline V gene. This CDR3 spans 17 amino acids. The CDR3 sequence: CASSYRTGALTNEKLFF. The CDR3 DNA follows: TGTGCCAGCAGCTACAGGACAGGGGCCCTAACTAATGAAAAACTGTTTTTT.

The rearrangement links TRBV4-3 to TRBJ1-6; D not certain. The CDR3 spans 14 residues. V was cut by 0 bases and J by 9 bases, with 9 bases left in between. Germline V gene data show CDR1 as LGHNA and CDR2 as YSLEER. CDR3 amino acids: CASSQDLTVSPLHF. For the CDR3, the DNA is TGCGCCAGCAGCCAAGATTTAACGGTTTCACCCCTCCACTTT.

The V and J genes are TRBV7-2 and TRBJ1-5; a possible D gene is TRBD1 (6 bases). Trimming cost V 1 base and J 3 bases, with 7 bases left between them. In germline, CDR1 is SGHTA, CDR2 FQGNSA. The CDR3 has 14 residues. CDR3 sequence reads: CASSLGTANQPQHF. The DNA of the CDR3 is TGTGCCAGCAGCTTAGGGACAGCCAATCAGCCCCAGCATTTT.

J is TRBJ2-7 and V is TRBV4-3; D may be TRBD1 (5 bases). The CDR3 has 13 amino acids. V lost 0 bases and J 5 bases, leaving 8 bases between the germline ends. The germline V gene encodes CDR1 LGHNA and CDR2 YSLEER. The DNA of the CDR3 is TGCGCCAGCAGCCAAGACAGGGCCCACGAGCAGTACTTC. As protein: CASSQDRAHEQYF.

The chain couples TRBV6-5 to TRBJ2-1, with D unresolved. This CDR3 is built from 14 residues. Trimming stripped 6 bases from V and 5 bases from J, with 14 bases between. Germline V gene sequence: CDR1 MNHEY, CDR2 SVGAGI. CDR3 nucleotides: TGTGCCAGCAGCGACCTTGGGCGCGACAATGAGCAGTTCTTC. The encoded protein is CASSDLGRDNEQFF.

V gene TRBV6-6 combines with J gene TRBJ2-7; weak D call: TRBD2 (6 bases). This CDR3 region has 11 residues. CDR1 is MNHNY and CDR2 is SVGAGI in the germline V gene (reference sequence). Here the CDR3 DNA reads TGTACCGCGGGTCCGGGGGACGAGCAGTACTTC. Amino acids: CTAGPGDEQYF.

In this sample, this clone turned up a few times. This chain joins TRBV5-1 and TRBJ1-1; 8 nucleotides agree with TRBD1. Germline-derived CDR1 and CDR2 are SGHRS and YFSETQ. The CDR3 runs to 11 residues. J was trimmed by 4 bases and V by 8 bases; bases with no gene match: 1. This chain's CDR3 is CASTGGTEAFF. The CDR3 DNA is TGCGCCAGTACAGGGGGCACTGAAGCTTTCTTT.

The V and J genes are TRBV29-1 and TRBJ2-7; 7 bases line up with TRBD1. This CDR3 is built from 13 residues. Per germline, CDR1 SQVTM and CDR2 ANQGSEA. Losses at the gene ends were 3 bases for V and 3 bases for J; bases not matched to a gene: 5. The CDR3 DNA sequence: TGCAGCGTTGAGACAGGGTTCGACTACGAGCAGTACTTC. It is translated as CSVETGFDYEQYF.

This clone showed up just once. At one of its ends the junction is not consistent with the germline gene, which may arise from a read error. The V and J genes are TRBV28 and TRBJ1-1, with a weak D call TRBD1 (5 bases). From germline, CDR1 is MDHEN and CDR2 SYDVKM. The CDR3 has 12 amino acids. For the CDR3, the DNA is TGTGCCAGCAGTCCGGGGGTTACTGATGCTTTCTTT. This codes for CASSPGVTDAFF.

CDR3 residues: CASSQEAEEQFF. The CDR3 DNA is TGCGCCAGCAGCCAGGAGGCCGAGGAACAGTTCTTC. This chain uses TRBV4-1 with TRBJ2-1; perhaps TRBD2 as D (5 bases). Germline lookup yields CDR1 MGHRA and CDR2 YSYEKL. With 3 bases removed from V and 13 bases from J, the gap between germline ends came to 13 bases. The CDR3 loop spans 12 amino acids.

This clone has a handful of counts. The chain carries TRBV6-1 and TRBJ1-2; D call uncertain. Germline loops: CDR1 MNHNS, CDR2 SASEGT. This CDR3 has 16 amino acids. V was cut by 2 bases and J by 3 bases, with 16 bases left in between. In DNA, the CDR3 is TGTGCCAGCAGTGAACCAGCGGACCCGCCAGACTATGGCTACACCTTC. Protein product: CASSEPADPPDYGYTF.

This clone was recorded once. The gene calls are TRBV7-2 and TRBJ2-5, with 9 positions matching TRBD2. The J segment lost 4 bases and the V segment lost 4 bases, leaving 7 bases of the junction unmatched. CDR3 length equals 15 residues. Germline CDR1 SGHTA, CDR2 FQGNSA. CDR3 bases: TGTGCCAGCAGCTCCCAGAGCGGGAGGCGAGAGACCCAGTACTTC. Translation gives CASSSQSGRRETQYF. The variable domain in full, with the rest retrieved from reference TRBV7-2 and TRBJ2-5, is GAGVSQSPSNKVTEKGKDVELRCDPISGHTALYWYRQSLGQGLEFLIYFQGNSAPDKSGLPSDRFSAERTGGSVSTLTIQRTQQEDSAVYLCASSSQSGRRETQYFGPGTRLLVL.

The V call is TRBV29-1, the J call TRBJ2-7, with 9 bases identical to TRBD2. The CDR3 is made up of 15 amino acids. V gave up 0 bases and J gave up 3 bases; unmatched junction bases: 6. From germline, CDR1 is SQVTM and CDR2 ANQGSEA. The CDR3 region is CSVEDRTSENYEQYF. The CDR3 DNA reads TGCAGCGTTGAAGATCGGACTAGCGAAAACTACGAGCAGTACTTC.

V and J are TRBV4-1 and TRBJ2-7; 7 nucleotides match TRBD1. CDR3 length: 13 amino acids. Per germline, CDR1 MGHRA and CDR2 YSYEKL. V was clipped by 3 bases and J by 4 bases; unmatched bases: 3. The CDR3 is CASSHSGGYEQYF. CDR3 nucleotide sequence: TGCGCCAGCAGCCATTCAGGGGGTTACGAGCAGTACTTC.

The chain is built from TRBV30 and TRBJ2-7; 9 positions match TRBD1. The CDR3 has 13 amino acids. The V segment lost 1 base and the J segment 5 bases; nucleotides outside the gene matches: 3. The V gene's germline CDR1 is GTSNPN and CDR2 SVGIG (reference sequence). The DNA of the CDR3 is TGTGCCTGGAGTGGACAGGGGGGCCACGAGCAGTACTTC. This translates into CAWSGQGGHEQYF. The full variable domain, its missing parts supplied by reference TRBV30 and TRBJ2-7, is SQTIHQWPATLVQPVGSPLSLECTVEGTSNPNLYWYRQAAGRGLQLLFYSVGIGQISSEVPQNLSASRPQDRQFILSSKKLLLSDSGFYLCAWSGQGGHEQYFGPGTRLTVT.

The chain couples TRBV28 to TRBJ2-5, with 8 bases fitting TRBD2. Germline loops: CDR1 MDHEN, CDR2 SYDVKM. The CDR3 contains 15 residues. The V segment lost 5 bases and the J segment 11 bases; nucleotides outside the gene matches: 16. The CDR3 protein is CASSPRLRSGGEQYF. The CDR3 coding sequence is TGTGCCAGCAGTCCTAGGTTGAGAAGCGGGGGTGAGCAGTACTTC.

This clone was recorded only once. The J gene is TRBJ2-1, the V gene TRBV9; 8 positions match TRBD2. Germline V gene lookup returns CDR1 SGDLS and CDR2 YYNGEE. V lost 4 bases to trimming and J lost 7 bases; unmatched junction nucleotides: 13. This CDR3 spans 16 amino acids. CDR3 protein: CASSNLGAGVINEQFF. In DNA, the CDR3 is TGTGCCAGCAGCAACCTGGGAGCGGGAGTAATAAATGAGCAGTTCTTC.

V and J are TRBV7-9 and TRBJ2-5; 7 bases are a match to TRBD2. The germline gives CDR1 SEHNR, CDR2 FQNEAQ (reference sequence). V shed 5 bases, J shed 3 bases, and the junction held 12 bases outside the gene matches. The CDR3 runs to 16 residues. The CDR3, as DNA: TGTGCCAGCAGCCCTATCACGACTAGCAGGAAAGAGACCCAGTACTTC. This translates into CASSPITTSRKETQYF.

CDR3 residues: CASSLDGGLPPQHF. DNA of the CDR3: TGTGCCAGCAGCTTAGACGGGGGTTTGCCGCCCCAGCATTTT. The chain joins TRBV7-2 to TRBJ1-5; TRBD1 is a possible D gene (5 bases). V lost 1 base and J 9 bases, leaving 13 bases between the germline ends. This CDR3 comprises 14 residues. Germline lookup yields CDR1 SGHTA and CDR2 FQGNSA.

J is TRBJ2-1 and V is TRBV10-3; 7 nucleotides line up with TRBD2. CDR1 is ENHRY and CDR2 is SYGVKD in the germline V gene. This CDR3 has 13 amino acids. V lost 7 bases and J lost 3; bases outside the gene matches: 3. Written as DNA, the CDR3 is TGTGCCATCACGAGCGGGATCTACAATGAGCAGTTCTTC. It is translated as CAITSGIYNEQFF.

V usage is TRBV19 and J usage is TRBJ2-1; 7 nucleotides align to TRBD2. Germline trimming cut 5 bases from V and 2 bases from J; bases unmatched to any gene: 3. The CDR3 contains 14 residues. From germline, CDR1 is LNHDA and CDR2 SQIVND (reference sequence). The CDR3 sequence is CASSLGLAYNEQFF. Here the CDR3 DNA reads TGTGCCAGTAGTCTCGGACTAGCCTACAATGAGCAGTTCTTC.

Here the CDR3 DNA reads TGCGCCAGCAGCCAAGATAATATTCTCACAGATACGCAGTATTTT. The encoded protein is CASSQDNILTDTQYF. The chain combines TRBV4-3 with TRBJ2-3; no reliable D call. Germline-derived CDR1 and CDR2 are LGHNA and YSLEER. The CDR3 has 15 residues. V was pared by 0 bases and J by 2 bases, with 9 bases between.

This clone has just a few counts. The rearrangement links TRBV19 to TRBJ2-1, with a possible D match to TRBD1 (5 bases). With 3 bases removed from V and 2 bases from J, the gap between germline ends came to 11 bases. Germline CDR1 LNHDA, CDR2 SQIVND (reference sequence). The CDR3 has 15 residues. The CDR3 here is CASSIATGAYNEQFF. The CDR3 nucleotides are TGTGCCAGTAGTATCGCCACAGGAGCCTACAATGAGCAGTTCTTC.